This entry concerns a single T cell receptor beta chain. As to treatment: around 19 received Ad26.COV2.S at low or high dose, single or two shots; about 5 received placebo; per-sample allocation not given. Following the first vaccine or placebo injection, samples were taken on day 63. These data originate in a study of Ad26.COV2.S vaccination and SARS-CoV-2 variants. Germline loops: CDR1 MGHDK, CDR2 SYGVNS. This CDR3 spans 17 amino acids. V lost 4 bases and J lost 5, with 20 bases in between. Sequenced by immunoSEQ multiplex PCR; TCRdb stores in-frame clones only, minus some. The sample holds a few hundred thousand clones; over 75% are singletons and the top ten take about 12%.

The specimen comprised peripheral blood, sampled in a trial of Ad26.COV2.S vaccine versus placebo. The clonotype comes from a person between 18 and 65 years old who received the Ad26.COV2.S COVID-19 vaccine or a placebo. V is TRBV25-1 and J is TRBJ2-2, with D perhaps TRBD1 (6 bases). Written as DNA, the CDR3 is TGTGCCAGCAGTGCCGGGACACCAGTTTGGGGGACCGGGGAGCTGTTTTTT. Translated, it gives CASSAGTPVWGTGELFF.